The clone carrying this T cell receptor (beta chain) turned up a few times. No antigen is known for it. The CDR3 length is 16 residues. The V and J ends lost 0 bases and 4 bases, in that order; junction bases with no gene match: 5. Germline CDR1 and CDR2: MNHEY and SVGAGI. Treatment reported: approximately 9-day PBMC culture with coronavirus spike peptide pools or control peptides (ViraFEST assay). The Oncomine TCR Beta short-read assay sequenced DNA from cultured CD4+ T cells. Genomic DNA extraction was carried out from cultured CD4+ T cells. One entry per CDR3 protein, called by TCRdb with MiXCR from the PCR reads. The sample records 4,000 to 5,500 distinct CDR3 sequences, over 35% being singletons. The entry originates in a study of vaccination and CD4 T cells after COVID-19. Study at large: Across the group, participants received two doses of either BNT162b2 or mRNA-1273 vaccine.

The chain uses TRBV6-5 and TRBJ1-2, with TRBD1 identical over 10 bases. Sequencing was performed on CD4+ T cells from blood, cultured in vitro. The receptor comes from a human donor who had recovered from COVID-19. CDR3 region: CASSYSRTGGGYGYTF. The CDR3 DNA sequence: TGTGCCAGCAGTTACTCACGGACAGGGGGGGGCTATGGCTACACCTTC.